The present T cell receptor (beta chain) was sequenced within a study of cytomegalovirus exposure and HLA in healthy donors. A multiplex PCR was run with 60 Vbeta primers and 13 Jbeta primers. Profiling relied on immunoSEQ multiplex PCR, and the TCRdb table lists in-frame clones only, not all of them. The sample comprises about 160,000 clones, around four fifths of which are singletons, and 1.9% rests with the top ten. Germline assignment: CDR1 SEHNR and CDR2 FQNEAQ (reference sequence). This CDR3 spans 17 amino acids. On this clone itself: The junction does not match germline at one end; this may be a read error.

The material sequenced was PBMCs. The V call is TRBV7-9, the J call TRBJ1-1; TRBD1 matches at 12 bases. The receptor was derived from a man aged 18-30 years in good health and CMV-seronegative. CDR3 sequence reads: CSSSHTGTGGKGTEAFF. The CDR3, as DNA: TGTTCCAGCAGTCATACCGGGACAGGGGGCAAGGGCACTGAAGCTTTCTTT.